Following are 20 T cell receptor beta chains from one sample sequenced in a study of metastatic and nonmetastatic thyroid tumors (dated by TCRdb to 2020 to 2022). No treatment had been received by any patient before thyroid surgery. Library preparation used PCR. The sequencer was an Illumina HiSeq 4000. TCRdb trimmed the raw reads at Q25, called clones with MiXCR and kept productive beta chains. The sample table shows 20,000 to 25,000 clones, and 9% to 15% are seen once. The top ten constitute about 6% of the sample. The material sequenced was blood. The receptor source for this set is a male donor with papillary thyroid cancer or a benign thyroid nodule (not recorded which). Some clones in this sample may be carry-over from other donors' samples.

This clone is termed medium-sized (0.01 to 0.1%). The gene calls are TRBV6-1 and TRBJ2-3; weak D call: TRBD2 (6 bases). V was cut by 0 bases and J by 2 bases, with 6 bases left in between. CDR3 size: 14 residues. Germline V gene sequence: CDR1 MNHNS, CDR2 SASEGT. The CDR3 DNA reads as TGTGCCAGCAGTGAAGCGGGACTCACAGATACGCAGTATTTT. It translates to CASSEAGLTDTQYF.

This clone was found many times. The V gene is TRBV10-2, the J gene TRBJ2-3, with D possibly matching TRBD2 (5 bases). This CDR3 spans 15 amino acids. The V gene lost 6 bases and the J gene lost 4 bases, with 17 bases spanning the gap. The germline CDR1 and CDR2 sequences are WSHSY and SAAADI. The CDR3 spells CASSIGEVVPDTQYF. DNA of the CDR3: TGCGCCAGCAGCATCGGGGAAGTAGTCCCAGATACGCAGTATTTT.

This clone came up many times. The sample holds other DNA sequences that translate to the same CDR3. CDR3 in DNA: TGTGCCAGCAGCTTAGCGGGACAGGTGAGGCAGACCCAGTACTTC. Translating gives CASSLAGQVRQTQYF. The chain has TRBV7-2 and TRBJ2-5, with 8 bases that match TRBD1. This CDR3 comprises 15 residues. The germline V gene has CDR1 SGHTA and CDR2 FQGNSA. V dropped 0 bases and J dropped 6; count of bases not matched to a gene: 6.

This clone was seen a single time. The chain's CDR3 is CASSSRRGRDQETQYF. The CDR3 DNA sequence: TGTGCCAGCAGCTCGAGAAGGGGCCGTGACCAAGAGACCCAGTACTTC. The V and J genes are TRBV7-3 and TRBJ2-5, with D possibly TRBD1 on 5 matching bases. V gave up 4 bases and J gave up 0 bases, with 15 bases separating them. This CDR3 comprises 16 residues. Germline V gene sequence: CDR1 SGHTA, CDR2 FQGTGA. Supplemented by reference TRBV7-3 and TRBJ2-5, the full variable domain reads GAGVSQTPSNKVTEKGKYVELRCDPISGHTALYWYRQSLGQGPEFLIYFQGTGAADDSGLPNDRFFAVRPEGSVSTLKIQRTERGDSAVYLCASSSRRGRDQETQYFGPGTRLLVL.

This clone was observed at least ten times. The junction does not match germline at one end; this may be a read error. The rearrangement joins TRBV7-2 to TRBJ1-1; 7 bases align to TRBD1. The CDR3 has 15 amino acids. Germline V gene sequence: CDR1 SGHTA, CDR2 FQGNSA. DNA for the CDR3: TGTGCCAGCAGCTTAGTCGCAGGGGGGAACTCTGAAGCTTTCTTT. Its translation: CASSLVAGGNSEAFF. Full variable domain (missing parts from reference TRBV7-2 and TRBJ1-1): GAGVSQSPSNKVTEKGKDVELRCDPISGHTALYWYRQSLGQGLEFLIYFQGNSAPDKSGLPSDRFSAERTGGSVSTLTIQRTQQEDSAVYLCASSLVAGGNSEAFFGQGTRLTVV.

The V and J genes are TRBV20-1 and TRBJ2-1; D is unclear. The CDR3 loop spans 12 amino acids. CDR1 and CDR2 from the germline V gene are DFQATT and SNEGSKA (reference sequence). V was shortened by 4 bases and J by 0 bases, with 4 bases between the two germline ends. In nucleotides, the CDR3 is TGCAGTGCTACCGTCTCCTACAATGAGCAGTTCTTC. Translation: CSATVSYNEQFF.

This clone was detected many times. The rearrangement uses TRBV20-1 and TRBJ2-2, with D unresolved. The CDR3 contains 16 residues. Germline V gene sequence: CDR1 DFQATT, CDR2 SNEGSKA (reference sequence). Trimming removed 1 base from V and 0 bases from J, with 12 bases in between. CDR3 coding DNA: TGCAGTGCTAGAGGGTACCCAACTGCGAACACCGGGGAGCTGTTTTTT. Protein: CSARGYPTANTGELFF.

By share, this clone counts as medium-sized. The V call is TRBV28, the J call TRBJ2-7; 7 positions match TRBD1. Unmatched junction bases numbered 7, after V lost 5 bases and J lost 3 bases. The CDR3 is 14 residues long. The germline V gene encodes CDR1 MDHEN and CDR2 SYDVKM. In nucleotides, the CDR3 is TGTGCCAGCAGTCCTCCGGGACAGCGCTACGAGCAGTACTTC. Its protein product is CASSPPGQRYEQYF.

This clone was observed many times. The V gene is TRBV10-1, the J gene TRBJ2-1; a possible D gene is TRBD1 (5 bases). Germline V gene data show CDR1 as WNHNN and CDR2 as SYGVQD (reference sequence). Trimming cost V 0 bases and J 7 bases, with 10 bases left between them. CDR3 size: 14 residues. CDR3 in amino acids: CASSESGRVNEQFF. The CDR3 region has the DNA TGCGCCAGCAGTGAGTCTGGCAGGGTAAATGAGCAGTTCTTC.

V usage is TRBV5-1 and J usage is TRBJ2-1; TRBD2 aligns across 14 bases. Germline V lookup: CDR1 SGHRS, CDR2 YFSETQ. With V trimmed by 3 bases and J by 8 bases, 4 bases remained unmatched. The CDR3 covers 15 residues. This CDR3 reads CASSSGTSGSDEQFF. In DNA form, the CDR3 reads TGCGCCAGCAGCTCAGGGACTAGCGGGAGTGATGAGCAGTTCTTC. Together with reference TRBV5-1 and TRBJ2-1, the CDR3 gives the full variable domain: KAGVTQTPRYLIKTRGQQVTLSCSPISGHRSVSWYQQTPGQGLQFLFEYFSETQRNKGNFPGRFSGRQFSNSRSEMNVSTLELGDSALYLCASSSGTSGSDEQFFGPGTRLTVL.

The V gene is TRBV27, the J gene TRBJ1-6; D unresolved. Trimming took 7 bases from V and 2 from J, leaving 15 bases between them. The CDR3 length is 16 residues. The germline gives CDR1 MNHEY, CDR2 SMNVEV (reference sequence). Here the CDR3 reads CASNLSGRTYNSPLHF. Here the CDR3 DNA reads TGTGCCAGCAACTTATCAGGACGCACCTATAATTCACCCCTCCACTTT.

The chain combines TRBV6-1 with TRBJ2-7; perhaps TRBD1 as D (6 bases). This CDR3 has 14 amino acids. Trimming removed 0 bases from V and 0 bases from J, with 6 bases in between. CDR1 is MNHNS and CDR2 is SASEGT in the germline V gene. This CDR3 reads CASSEADSSYEQYF. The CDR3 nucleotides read TGTGCCAGCAGTGAAGCGGACAGCTCCTACGAGCAGTACTTC.

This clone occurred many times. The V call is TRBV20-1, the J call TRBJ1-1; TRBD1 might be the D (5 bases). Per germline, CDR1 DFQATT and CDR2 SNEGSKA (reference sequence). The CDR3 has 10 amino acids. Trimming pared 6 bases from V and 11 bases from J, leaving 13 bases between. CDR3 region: CSARDGRAFF. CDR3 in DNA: TGCAGTGCCCGGGACGGGAGGGCTTTCTTT.

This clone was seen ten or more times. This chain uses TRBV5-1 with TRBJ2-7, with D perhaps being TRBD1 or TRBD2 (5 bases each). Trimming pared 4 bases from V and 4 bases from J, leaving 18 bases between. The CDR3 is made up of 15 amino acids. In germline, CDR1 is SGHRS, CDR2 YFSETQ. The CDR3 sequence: CASSPSGTFQYEQYF. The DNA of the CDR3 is TGCGCCAGCAGCCCCTCCGGGACCTTCCAGTACGAGCAGTACTTC.

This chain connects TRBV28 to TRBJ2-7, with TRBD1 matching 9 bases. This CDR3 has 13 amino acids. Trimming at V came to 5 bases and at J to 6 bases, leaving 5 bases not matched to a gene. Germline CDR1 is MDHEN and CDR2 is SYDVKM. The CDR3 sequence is CASSIPTGGEQYF. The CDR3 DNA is TGTGCCAGCAGTATCCCGACAGGGGGCGAGCAGTACTTC.

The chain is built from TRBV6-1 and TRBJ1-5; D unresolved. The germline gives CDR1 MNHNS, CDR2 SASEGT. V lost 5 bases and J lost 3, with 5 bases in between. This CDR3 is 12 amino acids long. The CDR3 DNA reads TGTGCCAGCAGTCTACCCAATCAGCCCCAGCATTTT. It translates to CASSLPNQPQHF.

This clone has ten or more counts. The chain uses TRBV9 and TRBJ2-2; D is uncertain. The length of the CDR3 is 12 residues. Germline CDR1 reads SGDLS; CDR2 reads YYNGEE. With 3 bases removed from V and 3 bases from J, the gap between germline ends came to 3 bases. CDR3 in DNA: TGTGCCAGCAGCGGGTACACCGGGGAGCTGTTTTTT. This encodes CASSGYTGELFF.

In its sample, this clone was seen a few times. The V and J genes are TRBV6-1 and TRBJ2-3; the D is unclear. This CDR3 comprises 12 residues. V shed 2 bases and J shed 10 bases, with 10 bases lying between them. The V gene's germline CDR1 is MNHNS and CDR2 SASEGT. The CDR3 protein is CASSESGSAQYF. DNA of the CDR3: TGTGCCAGCAGTGAATCTGGTAGTGCGCAGTATTTT.

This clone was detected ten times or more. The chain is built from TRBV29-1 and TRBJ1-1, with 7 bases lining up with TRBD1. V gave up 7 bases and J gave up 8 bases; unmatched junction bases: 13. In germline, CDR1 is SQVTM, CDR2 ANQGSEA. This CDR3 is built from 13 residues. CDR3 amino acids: CSAGDSRGKEAFF. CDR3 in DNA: TGCAGCGCCGGGGACAGCAGGGGCAAGGAAGCTTTCTTT.

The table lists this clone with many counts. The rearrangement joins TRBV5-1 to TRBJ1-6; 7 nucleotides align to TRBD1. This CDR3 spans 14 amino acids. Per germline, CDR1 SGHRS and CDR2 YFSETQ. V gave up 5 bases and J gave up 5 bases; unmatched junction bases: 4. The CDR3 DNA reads TGCGCCAGCAGGCCCGGGACAGATAATTCACCCCTCCACTTT. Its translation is CASRPGTDNSPLHF.